This T cell receptor (beta chain) was sequenced during a study of T-cell memory formation after mild COVID-19. Study at large: TCR clusters were largely donor specific. Notes on the study in general: Several responding clones turned up in pre-infection memory, indicating that cross-reactive memory may have taken part.

One entry per CDR3 protein, called by TCRdb with MiXCR from the 5' RACE reads. The sample carries some 440,000 distinct CDR3 sequences, around a quarter recorded once. This clonotype turned up a few times. Antigen specificity is unknown. The sample consisted of PBMCs or a T cell subset sorted from them (not recorded which). This sequence originates from an adult woman who had mild COVID-19 (a few samples of this study predate the infection). Cell type and time point are not known.

The CDR3 protein is CSVALGAGEQFF. In nucleotides, the CDR3 is TGCAGCGTGGCCTTGGGGGCTGGTGAGCAGTTCTTC. The chain combines TRBV29-1 with TRBJ2-1, with a possible D match to TRBD1 (6 bases). The CDR3 has 12 residues. The germline V gene encodes CDR1 SQVTM and CDR2 ANQGSEA. V was shortened by 6 bases and J by 9 bases, with 15 bases between the two germline ends.